This T cell receptor (beta chain) originates from a study of CD8 T cells in Susac syndrome. Reverse transcription of 0.5 to 1 ug RNA used random hexamers. TCR beta CDR3 was amplified by immunoSEQ multiplex PCR. This amplification extended across 54 Vbeta and 13 Jbeta segments. Each CDR3 protein gets one entry after TCRdb re-called the immunoSEQ multiplex PCR reads with MiXCR. The sample carries roughly 130,000 distinct CDR3 sequences, approximately 95% recorded once. Sequencing of TCR beta was performed on blood CD8+ T cells and on blood CD4+ T cells. V dropped 4 bases and J dropped 6; count of bases not matched to a gene: 8. CDR1 SGDLS and CDR2 YYNGEE come from the germline V gene. The CDR3 sequence is 14 residues long.

This chain links TRBV9 with TRBJ2-7; 9 bases fit TRBD1. The sequenced material came from CD4+ T cells from PBMCs. The source is a human donor with multiple sclerosis. The CDR3, as DNA: TGTGCCAGCAGCTTCTCGGACAGGGGCGGCGAGCAGTACTTC. It encodes CASSFSDRGGEQYF.